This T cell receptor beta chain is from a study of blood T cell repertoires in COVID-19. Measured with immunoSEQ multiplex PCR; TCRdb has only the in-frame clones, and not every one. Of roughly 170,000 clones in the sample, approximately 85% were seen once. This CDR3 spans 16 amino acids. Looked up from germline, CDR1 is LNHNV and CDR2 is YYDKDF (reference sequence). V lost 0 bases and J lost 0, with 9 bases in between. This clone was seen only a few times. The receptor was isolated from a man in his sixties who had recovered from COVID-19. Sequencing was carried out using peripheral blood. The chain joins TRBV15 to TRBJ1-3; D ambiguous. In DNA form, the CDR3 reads TGTGCCACCAGCAGAGATGTGGGGAGCTCTGGAAACACCATATATTTT. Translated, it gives CATSRDVGSSGNTIYF.